The clone carrying this TCR beta chain has ten or more counts. The antigen is unknown. The data stem from a study of Graves' ophthalmopathy and Graves' hyperthyroidism. Notes on the study in general: Detected in blood as well were most expanded thyroid clonotypes with frequency above 0.001.

Deletions cut 4 bases from V and 0 bases from J, with 13 bases between. Germline CDR1 reads SQVTM; CDR2 reads ANQGSEA. This CDR3 is built from 14 residues. Amplification of the TCR beta CDR3 regions used RNA transcripts (as template). Investigators did first-round RT-PCR with HTBI primers, then second-round multiplex PCR. In TCRdb, the multiplex PCR reads were re-called with MiXCR into one record per CDR3 protein. The profile covers 400,000 or so distinct CDR3 sequences, with approximately 15% appearing a single time and approximately 7% taken by the ten largest. The hyperthyroidism patients had a new diagnosis of under 2 months' duration and were aged 18 to 65. A diagnosis was made from clinical symptoms together with serum thyroxine, TRAb, thyroid ultrasound and orbital computed tomography. Someone took the PBMCs out of 10 ml of fresh peripheral blood.

Sequences were obtained from peripheral blood. This clonotype was obtained from a woman younger than 30 with stable Graves' hyperthyroidism. The genes are TRBV29-1 and TRBJ2-7; D unresolved. CDR3 protein: CSVVNSDDSYEQYF. The CDR3 nucleotides read TGCAGCGTTGTTAACAGCGACGACTCCTACGAGCAGTACTTC.